The 13 T cell receptor delta chains below were found in one sample sequenced in a study of γδ T cells in repeated Plasmodium falciparum infection. Bulk repertoires came from Vgamma9/Vdelta2+ or Vdelta2-negative gammadelta T cells flow-sorted from PBMC. TCRdb reprocessed the multiplex PCR reads through CATT. Of roughly 93,000 delta-chain clones in the sample, 0.75% to 1% were seen once. Sample: gamma-delta T cells from blood. Receptors were obtained from a pool of human donors (malaria-infected and uninfected, not separated).

A few counts support this clone. The mismatch at residue 16 between this DNA's translation and the TCRdb protein of a much larger clone likely reflects a read error; the protein shown is translated from the DNA. This chain's CDR3 is CACDPVLGDTRTDKLTF. Written as DNA, the CDR3 is TGTGCCTGTGACCCCGTACTGGGGGATACGCGGACCGATAAACTCACCTTT. V gene assignment gives TRDV2, but the J gene was left uncalled; no DNA check was done on the table's D call, TRDD3. Germline V gene sequence: CDR1 GEAIGNYY, CDR2 EKD. The CDR3 is made up of 17 amino acids.

This clone was observed at least ten times. CDR3 amino acids: CALGEKGPFPPGSGANDKLIF. In nucleotides, the CDR3 is TGTGCTCTTGGGGAAAAGGGTCCATTCCCCCCCGGTTCTGGGGCGAACGATAAACTCATCTTT. The V call is TRDV1, the J call TRDJ1, with D possibly matching TRDD3 (6 bases). CDR1 is TSWWSYY and CDR2 is QGS in the germline V gene. The CDR3 consists of 21 residues. V was shortened by 2 bases and J by 4 bases, with 32 bases between the two germline ends.

Ten or more counts support this clone. The rearrangement uses TRDV2 and TRDJ1; D gene uncertain. The CDR3 sequence is 15 residues long. V was trimmed by 5 bases and J by 7 bases, leaving 22 bases between them. Germline CDR1 reads GEAIGNYY; CDR2 reads EKD. DNA of the CDR3: TGTGCCTGTGCCCATAAACCCGACTCATCTAGTAAACTCATCTTT. Its translation: CACAHKPDSSSKLIF.

At least ten counts were recorded for this clone. TCRdb's protein for this DNA is that of a much larger clone and differs from the translation at residue 9, likely a read error; the protein shown is the DNA translation. The chain uses TRDV2 and TRDJ1; 8 positions agree with TRDD3. TCRdb does not report a J gene; here it was assigned by matching the DNA to germline references. Germline V CDR1 and CDR2: GEAIGNYY, EKD. The J segment lost 1 base and the V segment lost 0 bases, leaving 3 bases of the junction unmatched. The length of the CDR3 is 15 residues. The CDR3, as DNA: TGTGCCTGTGACACCATTGGGGGATGCACCGATAAACTCATCTTT. Encoded protein: CACDTIGGCTDKLIF.

This clone has more than one count but fewer than ten. TCRdb records a much larger clone's protein for this DNA, with a difference at residue 16 that likely arises from a read error; the protein given is the translation of the DNA. This chain links TRDV2 with TRDJ1, with D possibly TRDD3 on 6 matching bases. TCRdb records no J gene; here it was assigned by comparing the DNA to germline. CDR1 and CDR2 from the germline V gene are GEAIGNYY and EKD. The CDR3 covers 20 residues. The chain's CDR3 is CACDTNLQGCQGDRTGKLIF. In DNA form, the CDR3 reads TGTGCCTGTGACACCAACCTACAAGGATGCCAAGGGGATCGGACCGGTAAACTCATCTTT.

Note on this clone: TCRdb's entry gives the protein of a much larger clone, which mismatches this DNA's translation at residue 19, likely from a read error; the protein reported here is translated from the DNA. The J gene is uncalled and the V gene is TRDV1; TRDD3, the table's D call, was not compared with the DNA. Germline V gives CDR1 TSWWSYY, CDR2 QGS. The CDR3 is 21 amino acids. This CDR3 is CALGEADTQPFLWGDTDKPIF. CDR3 in DNA: TGTGCTCTTGGGGAAGCCGATACACAACCCTTCCTTTGGGGGGACACCGATAAACCCATCTTT.

This clone was seen a few times. TCRdb has a much larger clone's protein, which differs at residue 7 from the translation of this DNA, likely because of a read error; what is shown is the protein translated from the DNA. The rearrangement uses TRDV1 and TRDJ1; 9 positions match TRDD3. No J gene is reported in TCRdb; it was inferred here by comparing the DNA with germline. The CDR3 has 22 residues. Germline CDR1 TSWWSYY, CDR2 QGS. V was pared by 1 base and J by 0 bases, with 21 bases of the junction left unmatched. In DNA, the CDR3 is TGTGCTCTTGGGGAACAGAGATTAAAGCGAGGGAGGGGGATACCGTACACCGATAAACTCATCTTT. It is translated as CALGEQRLKRGRGIPYTDKLIF.

A few counts support this clone. One base separates it from a far larger clone, so it is likely a read error. The same CDR3 also results from other DNA sequences found in this sample. The chain combines TRDV1 with TRDJ1, with 12 bases identical to TRDD3. TCRdb offers no J gene call, so here the DNA was matched to germline to obtain one. The CDR3 runs 16 residues. V trimming: 3 bases; J trimming: 6 bases; junction bases outside the gene matches: 8. Germline values: CDR1 TSWWSYY, CDR2 QGS. The CDR3 nucleotides read TGTGCTCTTGGGGACTTCCCGTACTGGGGGATACATAAACTCATCTTT. It encodes CALGDFPYWGIHKLIF.

About this clone itself: This DNA translates differently at residue 9 from the TCRdb protein, which is that of a much larger clone; a read error is likely, and the protein shown is the DNA's own translation. V gene TRDV2 combines with J gene TRDJ2; 8 bases agree with TRDD3. TCRdb offers no J gene call, so here the DNA was matched to germline to obtain one. V shed 0 bases and J 0 bases; nucleotides not matched to a gene: 11. Germline lookup yields CDR1 GEAIGNYY and CDR2 EKD. The CDR3 is 19 amino acids. The CDR3 spells CACDTVLGATRALTAQLFF. For the CDR3, the DNA is TGTGCCTGTGACACCGTACTGGGGGCTACGCGGGCTTTGACAGCACAACTCTTCTTT.

Note on this clone: The TCRdb record carries a much larger clone's protein, which differs from this DNA's translation at residue 6; a read error is the likely cause, and the protein listed here is the DNA translation. The V gene is TRDV2, the J gene TRDJ1; 8 bases map to TRDD3. No J gene was available from TCRdb, and it was assigned here by a germline match of the DNA. Germline values: CDR1 GEAIGNYY, CDR2 EKD. The CDR3 spans 18 residues. J gave up 0 bases and V 3 bases, and 14 bases lay outside the gene matches. As DNA, the CDR3 is TGTGCCTGTGACCCGAGGGTACTGGGGGCTACGTACACCGATAAACTCATCTTT. Protein product: CACDPRVLGATYTDKLIF.

As for this clone: TCRdb's protein, taken from a much larger clone, differs from this DNA's translation at residue 6, likely owing to a read error; the protein displayed comes from the DNA. This rearrangement joins TRDV1 to TRDJ1, with 9 bases aligning to TRDD3. The J gene, missing from TCRdb, was assigned here through DNA to germline matching. The CDR3 consists of 24 residues. From germline, CDR1 is TSWWSYY and CDR2 QGS. V shed 4 bases and J 7 bases; nucleotides not matched to a gene: 37. The CDR3 here is CALGGTGSVTTGALGESRFGKLIF. CDR3 nucleotide sequence: TGTGCTCTTGGGGGCACTGGGAGTGTGACGACCGGGGCACTGGGGGAGAGTCGGTTCGGTAAACTCATCTTT.

This clone has more than one count but fewer than ten. This sequence is one base from a far larger clone and is likely a read error. The sample has other DNA sequences that encode this CDR3 too. The chain links TRDV2 to TRDJ1; D tentatively fits TRDD2 or TRDD3 (5 bases each). Matching the DNA to germline supplied the J gene, which TCRdb does not give. From germline, CDR1 is GEAIGNYY and CDR2 EKD. There are 19 residues in the CDR3. Trimming took off 3 bases at V and 1 base at J, with 26 bases between the two ends. CDR3 protein: CACDSVLIPTGGFTDKLIF. The DNA for the CDR3 is TGTGCCTGTGACTCCGTTTTGATCCCTACTGGAGGATTCACCGATAAACTCATCTTT.

In its sample, this clone ranks as medium-sized. This same CDR3 is encoded by further DNA sequences in the sample. V and J are TRDV1 and TRDJ2; no clear D. The CDR3 contains 23 residues. CDR1 and CDR2 (germline): TSWWSYY, QGS. The ends were cut back, 6 bases at V and 0 bases at J, with 35 bases in the middle. The CDR3 bases are TGTGCTCTTGGTATCCCCTCGATCTACCCGAGATTCCCCCCGTCCTCTTTGACAGCACAACTCTTCTTT. Amino acid sequence: CALGIPSIYPRFPPSSLTAQLFF.